One sample yielded the 24 T cell receptor beta chains listed below, sequenced in a study of T cell responses to AZD1222 COVID-19 vaccine. TCRdb's table, derived via immunoSEQ multiplex PCR, lists solely in-frame clones and lacks some. This sample yields more than 95,000 clones, of which 89% are seen a single time; around 20% belongs to the top ten. The sample in question was peripheral blood, obtained on day 0 of AZD1222 vaccination. The receptors shown here come from an adult in good health.

The genes are TRBV5-1 and TRBJ2-1; D is possibly TRBD1 (6 bases). CDR1 SGHRS and CDR2 YFSETQ come from the germline V gene. Trimming left V 5 bases short and J 4 bases short, with 16 bases between. The CDR3 has 15 amino acids. CDR3 in amino acids: CASRISGGLYNEQFF. The DNA of the CDR3 is TGCGCCAGCAGAATTAGTGGGGGCCTATACAATGAGCAGTTCTTC.

This sequence joins TRBV19 and TRBJ1-5; 7 bases are shared with TRBD1. The CDR3 spans 17 residues. With V trimmed by 5 bases and J by 3 bases, 13 bases remained unmatched. Germline values: CDR1 LNHDA, CDR2 SQIVND (reference sequence). CDR3 nucleotides: TGTGCCAGTAGTTTGCGGACAGGCGGTTTTGTCAATCAGCCCCAGCATTTT. Translated: CASSLRTGGFVNQPQHF.

The rearrangement joins TRBV2 to TRBJ1-2, with D perhaps matching TRBD1 (6 bases). Germline lookup yields CDR1 SNHLY and CDR2 FYNNEI. The CDR3 is 14 residues long. Trimming shortened V by 7 bases and J by 7 bases, and 19 bases separated the two germline ends. The CDR3 here is CASIREDRMSGYTF. CDR3 coding DNA: TGTGCCAGCATCCGCGAGGACAGAATGAGTGGCTACACCTTC. Full variable domain (missing parts from reference TRBV2 and TRBJ1-2): EPEVTQTPSHQVTQMGQEVILRCVPISNHLYFYWYRQILGQKVEFLVSFYNNEISEKSEIFDDQFSVERPDGSNFTLKIRSTKLEDSAMYFCASIREDRMSGYTFGSGTRLTVV.

This chain uses TRBV6-4 with TRBJ1-4; D not resolved. The CDR3 is 20 amino acids. V dropped 7 bases and J dropped 5 bases, with 32 bases sitting between them. The germline V gene has CDR1 MRHNA and CDR2 SNTAGT. CDR3 loop: CASTSRLELIRKVGNEKLFF. DNA of the CDR3: TGTGCCAGCACATCCCGGCTTGAGCTTATTAGGAAGGTTGGAAATGAAAAACTGTTTTTT.

This chain joins TRBV5-1 and TRBJ2-7; D call uncertain. Germline CDR1 is SGHRS and CDR2 is YFSETQ. The V end lost 1 base, the J end lost 2 bases, and 7 bases lay between the germline ends. This CDR3 is 13 amino acids long. The CDR3 nucleotides read TGCGCCAGCAGCTTGAAGGGAACCTACGAGCAGTACTTC. Translating it yields CASSLKGTYEQYF.

The chain uses TRBV11-2 and TRBJ1-2; D gene ambiguous. Germline V lookup: CDR1 SGHAT, CDR2 FQNNGV. Trimming removed 5 bases at V and 4 bases at J, with 14 bases between. The CDR3 sequence is 14 residues long. This chain's CDR3 is CASSRLQKSYGYTF. CDR3 coding DNA: TGTGCCAGCAGCCGCCTACAGAAAAGCTATGGCTACACCTTC.

This clone was observed a few times. This chain links TRBV11-2 with TRBJ2-7; perhaps TRBD1 as D (6 bases). From germline, CDR1 is SGHAT and CDR2 FQNNGV. Trimming stripped 5 bases from V and 1 base from J, with 21 bases between. The CDR3 runs to 17 residues. In DNA form, the CDR3 reads TGTGCCAGCAGCCCCGGGTTAGGGGGACCCAATTCCTACGAGCAGTACTTC. Translating it yields CASSPGLGGPNSYEQYF.

V gene TRBV6-1 combines with J gene TRBJ1-2; weak D call: TRBD1 (5 bases). Deletions cut 0 bases from V and 4 bases from J, with 9 bases between. Germline CDR1 MNHNS, CDR2 SASEGT. This CDR3 region has 14 residues. CDR3 protein: CASSEARGVYGYTF. The DNA for the CDR3 is TGTGCCAGCAGTGAAGCAAGGGGAGTCTATGGCTACACCTTC.

The V and J genes are TRBV6-5 and TRBJ1-1, with no clear D. The CDR3 extends over 10 amino acids. V gave up 9 bases and J gave up 8 bases, with 10 bases separating them. Germline V gene lookup returns CDR1 MNHEY and CDR2 SVGAGI. CDR3 protein: CASEGKEAFF. The CDR3 DNA reads TGTGCCAGTGAAGGGAAAGAAGCTTTCTTT.

The CDR3 DNA sequence: TGTGCCAGCAGTCTCCGACAGGGGGTTGGAGGCTACACCTTC. Translated, it gives CASSLRQGVGGYTF. This sequence joins TRBV6-5 and TRBJ1-2, with 9 bases matching TRBD1. CDR3 length: 14 amino acids. Germline assignment: CDR1 MNHEY and CDR2 SVGAGI. J was trimmed by 8 bases and V by 5 bases; bases with no gene match: 9.

This sequence joins TRBV10-1 and TRBJ2-3; TRBD1 matches at 7 bases. In germline, CDR1 is WNHNN, CDR2 SYGVQD (reference sequence). The CDR3 is 14 residues long. V lost 5 bases to trimming and J lost 4 bases; unmatched junction nucleotides: 6. The CDR3 region has the DNA TGCGCCAGCAGTTACACAACAGGGGCAGATACGCAGTATTTT. The encoded protein is CASSYTTGADTQYF.

The gene calls are TRBV7-2 and TRBJ1-5, with D unresolved. The V gene lost 5 bases and the J gene lost 5 bases, with 10 bases spanning the gap. Germline V lookup: CDR1 SGHTA, CDR2 FQGNSA. This CDR3 comprises 13 residues. The CDR3 DNA reads as TGTGCCAGCAGCCCCATGGACGATCAGCCCCAGCATTTT. Amino acid sequence: CASSPMDDQPQHF.

The CDR3 loop is CASSAWTGSSYNEQFF. The CDR3 coding sequence is TGCGCCAGCAGCGCCTGGACAGGGAGCTCCTACAATGAGCAGTTCTTC. V is TRBV5-1 and J is TRBJ2-1; 8 bases agree with TRBD1. Trimming took 4 bases from V and 0 from J; bases not matched to a gene: 6. The CDR3 length is 16 residues. Germline V CDR1 and CDR2: SGHRS, YFSETQ.

This clone was recorded once. The chain carries TRBV5-1 and TRBJ1-1; D gene unclear. The CDR3 consists of 14 residues. Trimming shortened V by 4 bases and J by 5 bases, and 15 bases separated the two germline ends. Germline V CDR1 and CDR2: SGHRS, YFSETQ. The CDR3 DNA is TGCGCCAGCAGCGTACCTCAGCCGTGGACTGAAGCTTTCTTT. The encoded protein is CASSVPQPWTEAFF.

J is TRBJ2-7 and V is TRBV6-5; D possibly uses TRBD1 or TRBD2 (5 bases each). The CDR3 spans 15 residues. Trimming stripped 0 bases from V and 3 bases from J, with 12 bases between. Germline CDR1 and CDR2: MNHEY and SVGAGI. Here the CDR3 reads CASSYSGDRLYEQYF. CDR3 DNA: TGTGCCAGCAGTTACTCGGGAGACAGACTCTACGAGCAGTACTTC.

The chain combines TRBV7-9 with TRBJ1-1; D not resolved. The CDR3 runs 16 residues. From germline, CDR1 is SEHNR and CDR2 FQNEAQ (reference sequence). V dropped 5 bases and J dropped 1 base, with 17 bases sitting between them. CDR3 bases: TGTGCCAGCAGCGCGAGAGACCTCAACGGGAACACTGAAGCTTTCTTT. Its translation is CASSARDLNGNTEAFF.

The table lists this clone with a count of one. The gene calls are TRBV29-1 and TRBJ2-5; the D call may be TRBD1 or TRBD2 (5 bases each). Per germline, CDR1 SQVTM and CDR2 ANQGSEA. The CDR3 runs 12 residues. V gave up 6 bases and J gave up 5 bases, with 13 bases separating them. CDR3 sequence reads: CSVPTEGETQYF. The CDR3 nucleotides read TGCAGCGTCCCGACAGAGGGGGAGACCCAGTACTTC.

The CDR3 bases are TGTGCCAGCTCACCCGGGCAGGTCCCGGATAATTCACCCCTCCACTTT. It specifies CASSPGQVPDNSPLHF. The chain uses TRBV18 and TRBJ1-6; D gene unclear. In germline, CDR1 is KGHSH, CDR2 LQKENI. V was trimmed by 3 bases and J by 5 bases, leaving 14 bases between them. The CDR3 spans 16 residues.

This clone was seen more than once but under ten times. V gene TRBV5-4 combines with J gene TRBJ2-7; weak D call: TRBD1 (5 bases). The germline gives CDR1 SGHNT, CDR2 YYREEE (reference sequence). The CDR3 loop spans 14 amino acids. The V end was cut by 0 bases, the J end by 2 bases, with 9 bases between. In nucleotides, the CDR3 is TGTGCCAGCAGCTTGGGACAGAGCACCTACGAGCAGTACTTC. Translated, it gives CASSLGQSTYEQYF. Combining the CDR3 with reference TRBV5-4 and TRBJ2-7 gives the whole variable domain ETGVTQSPTHLIKTRGQQVTLRCSSQSGHNTVSWYQQALGQGPQFIFQYYREEENGRGNFPPRFSGLQFPNYSSELNVNALELDDSALYLCASSLGQSTYEQYFGPGTRLTVT.

In this sample, this clone turned up once. The rearrangement uses TRBV3-1 (or the pseudogene TRBV3-2) and TRBJ1-6; D not resolved. Trimming removed 1 base at V and 7 bases at J, with 17 bases between. Germline V gene sequence: CDR1 LGHDT, CDR2 YNNKEL (reference sequence). The CDR3 extends over 17 amino acids. CDR3 DNA: TGTGCCAGCAGCCAAGCAAGTAGGGAGATACGGAATTCACCCCTCCACTTT. Translation gives CASSQASREIRNSPLHF.

CDR3 loop: CASSLLQGAHEQYF. The CDR3, as DNA: TGTGCCAGCAGCTTACTTCAGGGGGCTCACGAGCAGTACTTC. The V and J genes are TRBV11-2 and TRBJ2-7; 8 bases match TRBD1. CDR3 length: 14 residues. Germline V gene lookup returns CDR1 SGHAT and CDR2 FQNNGV. V was clipped by 2 bases and J by 5 bases; unmatched bases: 5.

The chain has TRBV19 and TRBJ1-5; TRBD1 agrees at 7 bases. V gave up 1 base and J gave up 1 base; unmatched junction bases: 7. Germline V gene lookup returns CDR1 LNHDA and CDR2 SQIVND (reference sequence). This CDR3 is built from 17 residues. For the CDR3, the DNA is TGTGCCAGTAGTATAGTCCCACAGGGGACGAGCAATCAGCCCCAGCATTTT. The encoded protein is CASSIVPQGTSNQPQHF. The full variable domain, with the rest looked up from reference TRBV19 and TRBJ1-5, is DGGITQSPKYLFRKEGQNVTLSCEQNLNHDAMYWYRQDPGQGLRLIYYSQIVNDFQKGDIAEGYSVSREKKESFPLTVTSAQKNPTAFYLCASSIVPQGTSNQPQHFGDGTRLSIL.

This clone showed up just a few times. The rearrangement joins TRBV5-1 to TRBJ2-1; unclear D gene. The ends were cut back, 2 bases at V and 8 bases at J, with 11 bases in the middle. The CDR3 consists of 13 residues. Germline V gene data show CDR1 as SGHRS and CDR2 as YFSETQ. This CDR3 is CASSLPSIDEQFF. CDR3 nucleotide sequence: TGCGCCAGCAGCTTACCGAGTATTGATGAGCAGTTCTTC.

The rearrangement joins TRBV4-2 to TRBJ1-2; D uncertain. V shed 1 base and J shed 2 bases, with 17 bases lying between them. Germline loops: CDR1 LGHNA, CDR2 YNFKEQ. CDR3 size: 17 residues. Here the CDR3 reads CASSQGSLSGANYGYTF. The CDR3 nucleotides are TGTGCCAGCAGCCAAGGATCCTTATCCGGTGCAAACTATGGCTACACCTTC.